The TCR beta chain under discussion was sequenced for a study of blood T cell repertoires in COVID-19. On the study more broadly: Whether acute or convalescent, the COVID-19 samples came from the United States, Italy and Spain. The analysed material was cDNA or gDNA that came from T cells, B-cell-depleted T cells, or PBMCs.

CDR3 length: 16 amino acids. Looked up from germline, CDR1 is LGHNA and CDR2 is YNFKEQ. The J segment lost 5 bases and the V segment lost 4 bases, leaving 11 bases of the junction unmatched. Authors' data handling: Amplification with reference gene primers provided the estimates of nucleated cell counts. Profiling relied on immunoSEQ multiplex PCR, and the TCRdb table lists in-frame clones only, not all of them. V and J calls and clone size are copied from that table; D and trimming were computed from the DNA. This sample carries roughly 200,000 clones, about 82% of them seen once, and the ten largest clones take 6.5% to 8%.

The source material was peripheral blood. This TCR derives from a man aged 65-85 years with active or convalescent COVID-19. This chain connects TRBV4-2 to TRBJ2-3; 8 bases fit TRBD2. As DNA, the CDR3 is TGTGCCAGCAGCCGCGAGGGTAGCGGGGCGGAAGATACGCAGTATTTT. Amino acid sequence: CASSREGSGAEDTQYF.